The 14 T cell receptor beta chains below were found in one sample sequenced in a study of blood T cell repertoires in COVID-19. Sequenced by immunoSEQ multiplex PCR; TCRdb stores in-frame clones only, minus some. The sample carries some 220,000 clones, roughly nine tenths recorded once. Material: PBMCs or T cells enriched from blood (not recorded which). These receptors were collected from a woman in her fifties or sixties in a cohort exposed to, infected with or recovered from COVID-19 (not recorded which).

The chain joins TRBV19 to TRBJ1-2; tentative D call: TRBD1 (6 bases). Trimming shortened V by 4 bases and J by 3 bases, and 18 bases separated the two germline ends. Germline lookup yields CDR1 LNHDA and CDR2 SQIVND (reference sequence). This CDR3 is 16 amino acids long. CDR3 nucleotides: TGTGCCAGTAGTAGCCCAGGGGTTGGGTCTGACTATGGCTACACCTTC. As protein: CASSSPGVGSDYGYTF.

The J gene is TRBJ2-2, the V gene TRBV5-4, with 10 bases that match TRBD2. CDR1 is SGHNT, CDR2 YYREEE, per germline (reference sequence). The CDR3 totals 19 residues. The V and J ends lost 4 bases and 1 base, in that order; junction bases with no gene match: 13. CDR3 DNA sequence: TGTGCCAGCAGCGAAGGGGGGGCTAGCGGGGGCCGGAACACCGGGGAGCTGTTTTTT. It is translated as CASSEGGASGGRNTGELFF.

The chain is built from TRBV6-8 and TRBJ1-2; D is ambiguous. CDR1 and CDR2 from the germline V gene are MNHGY and SAAAGT. This CDR3 has 13 amino acids. V lost 7 bases to trimming and J lost 2 bases, with 11 bases between them. The CDR3, as DNA: TGTGCCAGCAAATTACCGGGGAACTATGGCTACACCTTC. Its protein product is CASKLPGNYGYTF.

The V call is TRBV2, the J call TRBJ2-1; D might be TRBD2 (7 bases). The CDR3 covers 14 residues. Germline V lookup: CDR1 SNHLY, CDR2 FYNNEI. The V gene lost 6 bases and the J gene lost 7 bases, with 16 bases spanning the gap. Here the CDR3 DNA reads TGTGCCAGCAGGTGGGGGCTAGCGGAAAATGAGCAGTTCTTC. This sequence encodes CASRWGLAENEQFF.

This clone was seen a handful of times. The rearrangement uses TRBV5-5 and TRBJ2-7; D uncertain. Germline assignment: CDR1 SGHKS and CDR2 YYEKEE (reference sequence). Trimming stripped 2 bases from V and 7 bases from J, with 16 bases between. CDR3 length: 14 residues. CDR3 nucleotide sequence: TGTGCCAGCAGCTTTACCCCTGATTTGAGGGAGCAGTACTTC. This gives the protein CASSFTPDLREQYF.

The chain joins TRBV4-3 to TRBJ1-3; 8 nucleotides line up with TRBD1. Per germline, CDR1 LGHNA and CDR2 YSLEER. V shed 1 base, J shed 1 base, and the junction held 9 bases outside the gene matches. This CDR3 has 18 amino acids. The CDR3 DNA sequence: TGCGCCAGCAGCCAAGTCCGACTGACAGGGGAATCTGGAAACACCATATATTTT. Amino acid sequence: CASSQVRLTGESGNTIYF.

The J gene is TRBJ2-7, the V gene TRBV19; D is possibly TRBD1 (6 bases). Deletions cut 3 bases from V and 2 bases from J, with 14 bases between. This CDR3 region has 15 residues. From germline, CDR1 is LNHDA and CDR2 SQIVND (reference sequence). The CDR3 here is CASSITGRGTYEQYF. In DNA, the CDR3 is TGTGCCAGTAGTATCACGGGCAGGGGAACCTACGAGCAGTACTTC.

The chain recombines TRBV6-4 with TRBJ2-1; 12 bases match TRBD2. Germline V gives CDR1 MRHNA, CDR2 SNTAGT. This CDR3 region has 14 residues. The V gene end was trimmed by 5 bases and the J gene end by 10 bases; junction bases not matched to a gene: 6. The CDR3 spells CASSRLAGEWEQFF. CDR3 nucleotide sequence: TGTGCCAGCAGTCGACTAGCGGGGGAGTGGGAGCAGTTCTTC.

CDR3 amino acids: CSVLTQSRNTIYF. The DNA of the CDR3 is TGCAGCGTTTTGACACAATCCAGAAACACCATATATTTT. V usage is TRBV29-1 and J usage is TRBJ1-3; D is undetermined. The germline V gene has CDR1 SQVTM and CDR2 ANQGSEA. CDR3 size: 13 residues. Trimming removed 5 bases from V and 5 bases from J, with 13 bases in between.

DNA for the CDR3: TGTGCCAGCAGCTCCCAGGGGGGCTACACCTTC. It encodes CASSSQGGYTF. The chain uses TRBV7-9 and TRBJ1-2; weak D call: TRBD1 (6 bases). The CDR3 contains 11 residues. The ends were cut back, 4 bases at V and 8 bases at J, with 8 bases in the middle. CDR1 and CDR2 from the germline V gene are SEHNR and FQNEAQ (reference sequence).

The chain links TRBV7-8 to TRBJ2-7; 10 bases agree with TRBD1. With 5 bases clipped from V and 4 bases from J, the junction kept 5 bases outside the gene matches. The CDR3 is 14 amino acids. In germline, CDR1 is SGHVS, CDR2 FQNEAQ. The CDR3 spells CASSPGTGVYEQYF. The CDR3 nucleotides are TGTGCCAGCAGCCCTGGGACAGGGGTGTACGAGCAGTACTTC.

This rearrangement joins TRBV28 to TRBJ1-2; D gene uncertain. This CDR3 has 14 residues. V was clipped by 2 bases and J by 2 bases, with 9 bases between them. In germline, CDR1 is MDHEN, CDR2 SYDVKM. The CDR3 region is CASSLGSQNYGYTF. CDR3 DNA sequence: TGTGCCAGCAGTTTAGGTAGCCAGAACTATGGCTACACCTTC.

The chain recombines TRBV9 with TRBJ2-5, with D possibly TRBD1 on 5 matching bases. The CDR3 extends over 14 amino acids. CDR1 and CDR2 from the germline V gene are SGDLS and YYNGEE. V was clipped by 0 bases and J by 7 bases, with 13 bases between them. CDR3 region: CASSVEVGRGTQYF. DNA of the CDR3: TGTGCCAGCAGCGTAGAAGTGGGGCGCGGGACCCAGTACTTC.

This chain joins TRBV29-1 and TRBJ1-4; D unresolved. This CDR3 spans 14 amino acids. Germline lookup yields CDR1 SQVTM and CDR2 ANQGSEA. Trimming took off 2 bases at V and 4 bases at J, with 11 bases between the two ends. The CDR3 sequence is CSVEPPQDNEKLFF. The CDR3 region has the DNA TGCAGCGTTGAACCCCCCCAGGATAATGAAAAACTGTTTTTT.